This is a list of T cell receptor beta chains from one sample in a study of CD8 T cells in ankylosing spondylitis. Each CDR3 protein gets one entry after TCRdb re-called the 5' RACE reads with MiXCR. The sample lists some 130,000 distinct CDR3 sequences, more than 5.5% occurring once. The sequenced sample consisted of blood, either unsorted or a sorted T cell fraction (not recorded which). The origin of the receptors is a female donor with ankylosing spondylitis or in good health (not recorded which). Each CDR3 is given with its conserved first and last residue. The D gene is left open where the match is weak. Rows give clone size only sometimes, using once, few, many, or a class for an expanded clone.

TRBD1	TRBV7-9	TRBJ1-1	.	CASSLAGGFDTEAFF	TGTGCCAGCAGCTTGGCAGGGGGTTTCGACACTGAAGCTTTCTTT
.	TRBV4-1	TRBJ1-3	many	CASSRGEGVVYF	TGCGCCAGCAGCAGGGGGGAAGGGGTCGTATATTTT
TRBD2	TRBV20-1	TRBJ2-2	few	CCARERGTSGAGSGELFF	TGCTGTGCTAGAGAGCGGGGGACTAGCGGTGCGGGGAGCGGGGAGCTGTTTTTT
.	TRBV19	TRBJ1-1	.	CASSLAPQTVAEAFF	TGTGCCAGTAGTTTAGCGCCCCAAACTGTGGCTGAAGCTTTCTTT
.	TRBV20-1	TRBJ2-1	many	CSAGTGGDYNEQFF	TGCAGTGCTGGCACAGGGGGGGACTACAATGAGCAGTTCTTC
.	TRBV30	TRBJ2-7	.	CAWSKGHSYEQYF	TGTGCCTGGAGTAAGGGACATTCCTACGAGCAGTACTTC
.	TRBV3-1	TRBJ2-7	many	CASSSLTKTDNYEQYF	TGTGCCAGCAGCTCCTTAACGAAGACAGACAACTACGAGCAGTACTTC
.	TRBV28	TRBJ1-1	many	CASSFKIDTEAFF	TGTGCCAGCAGTTTCAAGATTGACACTGAAGCTTTCTTT
TRBD1	TRBV4-3	TRBJ2-3	many	CASTQARGDTQYF	TGCGCCAGCACTCAAGCCAGGGGGGATACGCAGTATTTT
.	TRBV12-3/TRBV12-4	TRBJ2-3	many	CASSLSATSTDTQYF	TGTGCCAGCAGTTTAAGCGCTACTAGCACAGATACGCAGTATTTT
TRBD1	TRBV4-1	TRBJ2-1	many	CASSQAGGPGNEQFF	TGCGCCAGCAGCCAAGCAGGGGGCCCCGGCAATGAGCAGTTCTTC
.	TRBV7-7	TRBJ2-3	many	CASSLDVASTDTQYF	TGTGCTAGCAGCTTAGACGTCGCTAGCACAGATACGCAGTATTTT
.	TRBV7-8	TRBJ1-5	many	CASSLGETSSLNQPQHF	TGTGCCAGCAGCTTAGGGGAAACTTCGTCATTAAATCAGCCCCAGCATTTT
TRBD2	TRBV5-6	TRBJ2-7	many	CASSFWGGDGYEQYF	TGTGCCAGCAGCTTTTGGGGAGGGGACGGCTACGAGCAGTACTTC
.	TRBV12-3/TRBV12-4	TRBJ1-1	many	CASSLEGSEAFF	TGTGCCAGCAGTTTAGAGGGTTCTGAAGCTTTCTTT
.	TRBV10-3	TRBJ2-6	many	CAISGGDSGANVLTF	TGTGCCATCAGTGGCGGAGATTCTGGGGCCAACGTCCTGACTTTC
.	TRBV9	TRBJ2-7	.	CASSVGHGGLGGEQYF	TGTGCCAGCAGCGTAGGTCATGGCGGCCTCGGTGGCGAGCAGTACTTC
TRBD1	TRBV5-5	TRBJ1-2	many	CASSIQGDYGYTF	TGTGCCAGCAGCATCCAGGGGGACTATGGCTACACCTTC
.	TRBV6-5	TRBJ1-6	.	CASSYSTGSSYNSPLHF	TGTGCCAGCAGTTACTCGACGGGGAGTTCCTATAATTCACCCCTCCACTTT
.	TRBV12-3/TRBV12-4	TRBJ2-2	many	CASNRGGTGELFF	TGTGCCAGCAACAGGGGAGGCACCGGGGAGCTGTTTTTT
TRBD1	TRBV5-1	TRBJ2-1	many	CASSLDYRGPYNEQFF	TGCGCCAGCAGCTTGGACTACAGGGGGCCTTACAATGAGCAGTTCTTC
.	TRBV12-3/TRBV12-4	TRBJ1-1	many	CASSFKGNTEAFF	TGTGCCAGCAGTTTCAAGGGGAACACTGAAGCTTTCTTT
.	TRBV6-1	TRBJ1-6	.	CASIPGDWNSPLHF	TGTGCCAGCATTCCCGGGGATTGGAATTCACCCCTCCACTTT
.	TRBV6-1	TRBJ2-1	.	CASSPVLARQGEQFF	TGTGCCAGCAGCCCCGTACTAGCGAGGCAGGGGGAGCAGTTCTTC
.	TRBV5-1	TRBJ2-3	many	CASSLVASTDTQYF	TGCGCCAGCAGCTTGGTGGCCAGCACAGATACGCAGTATTTT
.	TRBV7-2	TRBJ2-7	.	CASSSPPESLEQYF	TGTGCCAGCAGCTCACCCCCGGAATCTCTCGAGCAGTACTTC
.	TRBV27	TRBJ2-3	many	CASSPKLWDTQYF	TGTGCCAGCAGCCCTAAACTGTGGGATACGCAGTATTTT
TRBD2	TRBV15	TRBJ2-1	many	CATSRELAGDNEQFF	TGTGCCACCAGCAGAGAACTAGCGGGAGACAATGAGCAGTTCTTC
.	TRBV6-2/TRBV6-3	TRBJ2-1	few	CATSQAYNEQFF	TGTGCCACCTCACAGGCGTACAATGAGCAGTTCTTC
TRBD1	TRBV29-1	TRBJ1-4	many	CSVSDRASEKLFF	TGCAGCGTTTCTGACAGGGCGTCCGAAAAACTGTTTTTT
TRBD1	TRBV12-3/TRBV12-4	TRBJ1-5	many	CASSLGTGRNSNQPQHF	TGTGCCAGCAGCCTCGGGACAGGGAGAAATAGCAATCAGCCCCAGCATTTT
.	TRBV12-3/TRBV12-4	TRBJ2-7	few	CASSLVGAGSYEQYF	TGTGCCAGCAGTTTGGTGGGGGCCGGATCTTACGAGCAGTACTTC
.	TRBV30	TRBJ2-5	.	CAWSVGVGETQYF	TGTGCCTGGAGTGTCGGGGTGGGAGAGACCCAGTACTTC
TRBD1	TRBV7-9	TRBJ2-5	.	CASSPLDRGRAQYF	TGTGCCAGCAGCCCGCTGGACAGGGGCCGGGCCCAGTACTTC
.	TRBV3-1	TRBJ2-5	many	CASSQDGIAPETQYF	TGTGCCAGCAGCCAAGATGGTATAGCCCCAGAGACCCAGTACTTC
.	TRBV5-5	TRBJ2-7	.	CASSPLPSYEQYF	TGTGCCAGCAGCCCCCTTCCTAGTTACGAGCAGTACTTC
.	TRBV5-6	TRBJ1-1	many	CASSFERNTEAFF	TGTGCCAGCAGCTTTGAGAGGAACACTGAAGCTTTCTTT
.	TRBV12-3/TRBV12-4	TRBJ2-1	many	CASSRWDGYNEQFF	TGTGCCAGCAGCCGCTGGGACGGGTACAATGAGCAGTTCTTC
.	TRBV10-3	TRBJ1-1	many	CATINGVVGTEAFF	TGTGCCACCATTAACGGGGTAGTAGGGACTGAAGCTTTCTTT
.	TRBV7-2	TRBJ1-5	few	CASSLVIRGLGNQPQHF	TGTGCCAGCAGCTTAGTAATAAGGGGGTTGGGGAATCAGCCCCAGCATTTT
.	TRBV3-1	TRBJ1-1	many	CASSQGARVTEAFF	TGTGCCAGCAGCCAAGGAGCTAGGGTCACTGAAGCTTTCTTT
TRBD2	TRBV3-1	TRBJ2-3	many	CASSLEGLAGGYTSTDTQYF	TGTGCCAGCAGCCTAGAAGGGCTAGCGGGAGGATACACTAGCACAGATACGCAGTATTTT
TRBD1	TRBV7-9	TRBJ1-4	few	CASSLEQGNREKLFF	TGTGCCAGCAGCTTAGAACAGGGGAATCGCGAAAAACTGTTTTTT
.	TRBV20-1	TRBJ1-1	many	CSARNPGPGQAFF	TGCAGTGCTAGAAACCCGGGGCCGGGGCAAGCTTTCTTT